A selection of T cell receptor beta chains follows, all from one sample in a study of T cell changes during pregnancy in multiple sclerosis. The assay was immunoSEQ multiplex PCR, and TCRdb's table has in-frame clones only and misses some. The sample shows more than 65,000 clones, roughly 96% of them seen only once. The sequenced sample was peripheral blood, obtained in the second trimester of pregnancy. The receptors here all came from a female donor with multiple sclerosis, enrolled in a pregnancy study. CDR3s include the opening cysteine and the closing phenylalanine or tryptophan. The D gene is left open where the match is weak. Clone size is stated in some rows and not others, as once, few, many or a class when expanded.

V	size	J	length	D	DNA	CDR3
TRBV27	-	TRBJ1-2	16	TRBD1	TGTGCCAGCAGTTCAACCAGTACAGGGGGACACTATGGCTACACCTTC	CASSSTSTGGHYGYTF
TRBV28	-	TRBJ1-2	14	TRBD1	TGTGCCAGCAAGGACAGGGCCGGGGTCGGGGGCTACACCTTC	CASKDRAGVGGYTF
TRBV18	-	TRBJ2-2	16	TRBD2	TGTGCCAGCTCAGCCGGATGGGCGGGAGTCACCGGGGAGCTGTTTTTT	CASSAGWAGVTGELFF
TRBV7-2	once	TRBJ2-7	15	TRBD2	TGTGCCAGCAGCTTTCCTAGCGGTAGCTCCTACGAGCAGTACTTC	CASSFPSGSSYEQYF
TRBV4-1	-	TRBJ2-5	17	TRBD2	TGCGCCAGCAGCACCGGGACTAGCGACGTATCAGGAGAGACCCAGTACTTC	CASSTGTSDVSGETQYF
TRBV5-4	-	TRBJ2-5	16	TRBD2	TGTGCCAGCAGCCCCGGGACTAGCGGCCCCCGGGAGACCCAGTACTTC	CASSPGTSGPRETQYF
TRBV12-5	-	TRBJ2-7	14	-	TGTGCTAGTGGTTCCTGGGAACAGGGCTACGAGCAGTACTTC	CASGSWEQGYEQYF
TRBV2	-	TRBJ2-7	15	-	TGTGCCAGCGGCCTCAGGGGGGACAGCTCCTACGAGCAGTACTTC	CASGLRGDSSYEQYF
TRBV5-4	once	TRBJ1-2	15	TRBD1	TGTGCCAGCACCCCAGGACAGGGGACTAACTATGGCTACACCTTC	CASTPGQGTNYGYTF
TRBV19	-	TRBJ1-5	13	-	TGTGCCAGTAGTATAGGAGTCAATCAGCCCCAGCATTTT	CASSIGVNQPQHF
TRBV6-4	-	TRBJ2-3	14	-	TGTGCCAGCAGTGACGTCTTAGGGGCAGATACGCAGTATTTT	CASSDVLGADTQYF
TRBV7-3	-	TRBJ1-1	16	TRBD1	TGTGCCAGCAGCATTCGGGACAGGGAGAGGAACACTGAAGCTTTCTTT	CASSIRDRERNTEAFF
TRBV19	once	TRBJ1-1	12	-	TGTGCCAGTTGGTCGGGACTCACTGAAGCTTTCTTT	CASWSGLTEAFF
TRBV27	-	TRBJ2-3	16	TRBD2	TGTGCCAGCAGTTCCCCTAGCGGTACTAGCACAGATACGCAGTATTTT	CASSSPSGTSTDTQYF
TRBV9	-	TRBJ2-3	16	-	TGTGCCAGCAGCGTAGGGCCAGCGGGCCCCACAGATACGCAGTATTTT	CASSVGPAGPTDTQYF
TRBV19	once	TRBJ1-1	14	-	TGTGCCAGTAGTATTACGCAGGGGCCCACTGAAGCTTTCTTT	CASSITQGPTEAFF
TRBV14	-	TRBJ2-2	17	TRBD1	TGTGCCAGTACGGGGACAGGGCAGTTGGCGCGTACCGGGGAGCTGTTTTTT	CASTGTGQLARTGELFF
TRBV7-2	-	TRBJ1-3	15	-	TGTGCCAGCAGCTTAGGGGGGGGATCTGGAAACACCATATATTTT	CASSLGGGSGNTIYF
TRBV19	-	TRBJ2-1	18	-	TGTGCCAGTAGTCCCTGGGCTAGCGCGAGGTTGTCCTACAATGAGCAGTTCTTC	CASSPWASARLSYNEQFF
TRBV4-1	-	TRBJ1-2	15	-	TGCGCCAGCAGCCAAGAGTCAGGGGCTAACTATGGCTACACCTTC	CASSQESGANYGYTF
TRBV10-3	-	TRBJ1-4	13	-	TGTGCCATCAGTGACAGGTTCAATGAAAAACTGTTTTTT	CAISDRFNEKLFF
TRBV11-2	-	TRBJ2-1	15	-	TGTGCCAGCAGCTTACGTCTTAGTTTCGAGGGTGAGCAGTTCTTC	CASSLRLSFEGEQFF
TRBV28	-	TRBJ2-7	12	TRBD1	TGTGCCAGCAGTTTACAGGGGGACGAGCAGTACTTC	CASSLQGDEQYF
TRBV5-1	-	TRBJ2-1	15	TRBD2	TGCGCCAGCAGCTTGGAAGCGGGGTCCTACAATGAGCAGTTCTTC	CASSLEAGSYNEQFF
TRBV30	-	TRBJ1-1	13	TRBD1	TGTGCCTGGACAAGACAGGGGGGCACTGAAGCTTTCTTT	CAWTRQGGTEAFF
TRBV19	once	TRBJ1-5	16	TRBD1	TGTGCCAGTAGTAATTCACAGGGGGCAGGCAATCAGCCCCAGCATTTT	CASSNSQGAGNQPQHF
TRBV19	-	TRBJ1-1	15	-	TGTGCCAGTAGGAGCTTGGACAGTATGAACACTGAAGCTTTCTTT	CASRSLDSMNTEAFF
TRBV30	once	TRBJ1-5	16	-	TGTGCCTCCCTGAGTAAGACAGGCGGCAAGGGGCAGCCCCAGCATTTT	CASLSKTGGKGQPQHF
TRBV27	-	TRBJ2-3	16	TRBD2	TGTGCCAGCAGTTTATTTAGCGGGAGGGCCCAAGATACGCAGTATTTT	CASSLFSGRAQDTQYF
TRBV7-6	-	TRBJ2-3	16	TRBD2	TGTGCCAGCAGCTTAGGCCTAGCGGGCCGCACAGATACGCAGTATTTT	CASSLGLAGRTDTQYF
TRBV7-8	-	TRBJ2-7	16	TRBD2	TGTGCCAGCAGCCTCGGTAGCGGGAGGAATACCTACGAGCAGTACTTC	CASSLGSGRNTYEQYF
TRBV7-9	-	TRBJ1-5	13	-	TGTGCCAGCAGCTTATTTGGGGGCGAGCCCCAGCATTTT	CASSLFGGEPQHF
TRBV2	-	TRBJ1-3	13	-	TGTGCCAGCAGTATTAGCTCTGGAAACACCATATATTTT	CASSISSGNTIYF
TRBV28	once	TRBJ2-5	16	TRBD2	TGTGCCAGCAGTTTATCGGGGGGGGTGGACCAAGAGACCCAGTACTTC	CASSLSGGVDQETQYF
TRBV30	-	TRBJ2-3	15	TRBD2	TGTGCCTGGAGTGGAACGGGAGGTGCCCTAGATACGCAGTATTTT	CAWSGTGGALDTQYF
TRBV9	-	TRBJ2-3	16	TRBD2	TGTGCCAGCAGCGTAGGGGGCGGGAGCTATCGAAATACGCAGTATTTT	CASSVGGGSYRNTQYF
TRBV5-6	-	TRBJ1-5	15	-	TGTGCCAGCAGCTTGTGGGGGCTCGGCAATCAGCCCCAGCATTTT	CASSLWGLGNQPQHF
TRBV18	-	TRBJ2-7	13	-	TGTGCCAGCTCGGGGGGAGGCGGCTACGAGCAGTACTTC	CASSGGGGYEQYF
TRBV5-1	-	TRBJ2-2	18	TRBD2	TGCGCCAGCAGCTTCTTGGTAGCGGGGCTCGCGAACACCGGGGAGCTGTTTTTT	CASSFLVAGLANTGELFF
TRBV6-6	many	TRBJ1-5	15	-	TGTGCCAGCAGCCTCGAGGACGGGGATGATCAGCCCCAGCATTTT	CASSLEDGDDQPQHF
TRBV28	-	TRBJ2-1	14	-	TGTGCCAGCACGAGCGCTGTGGAGGACAATGAGCAGTTCTTC	CASTSAVEDNEQFF
TRBV4-1	-	TRBJ2-7	14	-	TGCGCCAGCAGCCAAGAGGGCGAGCTCTACGAGCAGTACTTC	CASSQEGELYEQYF
TRBV19	-	TRBJ1-2	13	-	TGTGCCAGTAGTATATCCGCGGCCGACAGGATTCACTTC	CASSISAADRIHF